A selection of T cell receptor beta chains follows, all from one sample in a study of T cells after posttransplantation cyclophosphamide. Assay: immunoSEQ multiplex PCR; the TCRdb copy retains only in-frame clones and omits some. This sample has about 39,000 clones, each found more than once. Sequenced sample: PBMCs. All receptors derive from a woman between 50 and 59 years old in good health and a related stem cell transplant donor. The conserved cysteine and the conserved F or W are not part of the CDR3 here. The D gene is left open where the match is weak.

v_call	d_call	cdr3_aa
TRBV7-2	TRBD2	ASSLISGLAGGSSYEQY
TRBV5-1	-	ASSFLAGGNTGELF
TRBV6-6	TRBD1	ASTLSQGAGSPLH
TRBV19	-	ASSPAGGRAYTAELF
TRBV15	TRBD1	ATSRPPGQLYEQY
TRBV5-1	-	ASSLGIAATDTQY
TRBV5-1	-	ASSVSAGAYTEAF
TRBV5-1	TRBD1	ASSWQGDQPQH
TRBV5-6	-	ASSYSRGSMNTEAF
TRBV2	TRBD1	ASSVLGTGSSPLH
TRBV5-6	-	ASSLGWGVNQPQH
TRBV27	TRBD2	ASGSGGYPTDTQY
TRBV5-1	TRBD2	ASSLDGGGSTDTQY
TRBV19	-	ASSIEGGTEAF
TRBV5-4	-	ASSVRYTGRYGYT
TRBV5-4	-	ASTKLGGPQGPGELF
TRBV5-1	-	ASSLAESGSEQY
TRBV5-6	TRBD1	ASSLGRQGTYEQY
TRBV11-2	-	ASSLAEGTEAF
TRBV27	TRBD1	ASTSNRGDGYT
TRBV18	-	ASSLSLDMNTEAF
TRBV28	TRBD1	ASRTGGLGIQY
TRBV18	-	ASSSGQVYEQY
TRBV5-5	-	ASSFITGEQY
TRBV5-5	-	ASSSYTNTGELF
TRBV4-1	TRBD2	ASSQFWRGGTGELF
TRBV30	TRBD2	AWSRSGGTDTQY
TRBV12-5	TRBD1	ASGPGTGYGNTIY
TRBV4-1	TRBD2	ASSQVWASGGGAWGDTQY
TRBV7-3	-	ASTPSGNTEAF
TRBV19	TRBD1	ASRDRVLYEQY
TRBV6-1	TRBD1	ASSGQGARWDEQF
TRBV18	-	ASSTSGGYT
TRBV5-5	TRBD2	ASSLLAGGQSTDTQY
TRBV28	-	ASSDPSPRTADQPQH
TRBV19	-	ASSLGTFYTQY
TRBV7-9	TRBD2	ASSKGLAGANTGELF
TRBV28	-	ASSLMGAYYGYT
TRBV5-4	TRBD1	ASSLGDRGAYEQY
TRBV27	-	ASSPGGGPMNTEAF
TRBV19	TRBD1	ASSAPGTGAHEQY
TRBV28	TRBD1	ASSSPGGTNQPQH
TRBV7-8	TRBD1	ASSFRGTYEQY
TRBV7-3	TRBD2	ASSLESGLAYNEQF
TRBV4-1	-	ASSPTAHT
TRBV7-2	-	ASSSHKTGGRNTEAF
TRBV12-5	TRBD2	ASGVGGSPNIQY
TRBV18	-	ASSPGAESYGYT
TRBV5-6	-	ASSQGTFGGTNEQF
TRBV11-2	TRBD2	AVRGEGTDTQY
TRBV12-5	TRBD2	ASGSTGLAGTDTQY
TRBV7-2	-	ASNGLNEQF
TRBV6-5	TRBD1	ASSLPRQGPEAF
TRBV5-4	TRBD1	ASSLRDRDGLGEQY
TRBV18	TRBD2	ASSWGGDYEQY